Sequencing of this T cell receptor beta chain was carried out in a study of T-cell memory formation after mild COVID-19. For the study at large: TCR clusters mostly belonged to single donors.

The germline gives CDR1 SGHRS, CDR2 YFSETQ. V lost 2 bases and J lost 3, with 14 bases in between. This CDR3 is built from 15 residues. Sample barcodes and UMIs were carried by the TCR alpha and TCR beta cDNA libraries that 5'RACE generated with constant-segment primers. TCRdb passed the 5' RACE reads through MiXCR, listing each CDR3 protein once. Of some 260,000 distinct CDR3 sequences listed, roughly 15% are singletons. Regarding the study as a whole: Shrinking CD4+ clones were chiefly CM and EM; CD8+ ones were chiefly EMRA. Day 15 to 85 contractors were CD4/CD8 balanced; later expanders leaned CD4+.

The sample holds many counts of this clonotype. Its cognate antigen is unknown. The sequencing sample was made of PBMCs or a T cell subset sorted from them (not recorded which). This chain uses TRBV5-1 with TRBJ2-5; D not certain. The sequence came from a man younger than 35 who had mild COVID-19 (a few samples of this study predate the infection). Cell type and time point are not known. CDR3 nucleotide sequence: TGCGCCAGCAGCTTCGACGGTTCGGCGGAAGAGACCCAGTACTTC. Translation: CASSFDGSAEETQYF.